This TCR beta chain appears in the sequencing data of a study of graft-versus-host responses after intestinal transplantation (dated by TCRdb to the early 2020s). Regarding the complete study: Recipients received multivisceral, liver-intestinal, or isolated intestinal transplants. Rather than going through the commercial service, samples from three later patients were sequenced in-house on an Illumina MiSeq and processed with MiXCR. Alloreactive clones were identified by sequencing pre-transplant mixed lymphocyte reaction products and comparing them with unstimulated pre-transplant donor and recipient T cells. Of the 20 to 25 intestinal transplant recipients enrolled in the cohort, one of whom was a retransplant, 3 patients without pretransplant specimens were excluded. Donor T cell macrochimerism was defined as a peak of at least 4% donor T cells among recipient peripheral blood mononuclear cells. Every recipient was given anti-thymocyte globulin induction, followed by 3 to 4 years of maintenance tacrolimus and steroids. Bulk TCR-beta CDR3 sequencing was used to track graft-versus-host and host-versus-graft alloreactive T cell clones in the graft, circulation and bone marrow after intestinal transplantation. The full study reports these points: Early after transplant, declines in HvG clones were associated with peak levels of circulating GvH clones. The conclusions were limited by the relatively low number and heterogeneity of the intestinal transplant patients. GvH clones were detected in recipient bone marrow, and some of these GvH clones were observed earlier in ileal mucosa or blood, consistent with an intestinal mucosal origin. In the allografts of patients with donor T cell macrochimerism, GvH to HvG T cell clonal ratios were high.

Trimming leaves V shorter by 4 bases and J shorter by 0 bases, with the junction holding 5 bases beyond the gene matches. From the cysteine up to the phenylalanine, the CDR3 has a length of 15 residues. Of the read, only the CDR3 DNA is kept; its 45 bases are in frame from base 1. According to the germline V gene, CDR1 reads SGHDN and CDR2 reads FVKESK. This clone is identified as large (0.1 to 1%). Its antigen remains undetermined. The sample holds no much larger clone one base away, and base qualities are not on file. Dithiothreitol, EDTA incubations and collagenase D digestion were used to isolate intraepithelial and lamina propria lymphocytes from graft specimens. Bulk TCR-beta sequencing was performed on serial intestinal graft biopsy specimens collected as late as 600 days after transplant. The library came from the immunoSEQ multiplex PCR assay. Adaptive Biotechnologies carried out high-throughput TCR-beta CDR3 sequencing of genomic DNA for most patients. The paper's data handling went like this. TCR sequencing data for 18 patients were retrieved from Adaptive's ImmunoSEQ software; three other patients were processed with MiXCR and VDJtools. CDR3 nucleotide sequences shared between donor and recipient were removed because their origin could not be assigned. To be classed as alloreactive, a clone needed at least 2-fold expansion over unstimulated cells and a minimum CFSE-low frequency of 0.002% (template counts) or 0.001% (read counts). Clones were considered mappable if detected in sequenced pre-transplant spleen, lymph node, or MLR CFSE-low populations of the donor or recipient. The cumulative frequency of alloreactive clones was calculated as a percentage of all sequences, weighted by copy number. TCRdb provides this immuneACCESS table in a form limited to in-frame rearrangements. Some clones are lacking; in checked studies, under half of them reflect an unresolved V gene, and why the rest are absent is not known. V and J calls and clone size are those listed in that table; D and trimming were worked out from the DNA. This sample is represented by roughly 5,700 clones; roughly 71% of them were singletons. Approximately 32% of the sample lies in the top ten.

The rearrangement joined TRBV14 to TRBJ2-7, with 8 bases aligning to TRBD2. The sequence came from a human patient who received an intestinal transplant, so some T cells may come from the graft donor. The sequencing here drew on ileum tissue, taken about 300 days after intestinal transplant. The DNA sequence reads TGTGCCAGCAGCCGGACTAGCCGGAGCTCCTACGAGCAGTACTTC. This encodes CASSRTSRSSYEQYF. The CDR3 plus the reference TRBV14 and TRBJ2-7 genes for the other parts give the full variable domain: EAGVTQFPSHSVIEKGQTVTLRCDPISGHDNLYWYRRVMGKEIKFLLHFVKESKQDESGMPNNRFLAERTGGTYSTLKVQPAELEDSGVYFCASSRTSRSSYEQYFGPGTRLTVT.